This TCR beta chain was identified in a study of regulatory T cells in long-lasting Graves disease (dated by TCRdb to the early 2020s). Turning to the overall study: Antithyroid drugs had been taken for less than 3 months by newly diagnosed Graves' disease patients. A total of roughly 33 samples underwent TCR sequencing: around 13 from persistent and some 20 from newly diagnosed Graves' disease patients. Peripheral blood TCR sequencing and RNA sequencing compared persistent Graves' disease patients with newly diagnosed Graves' disease patients. The study took place in China and was registered as a clinical trial. On the study overall, not on this receptor specifically: Persistent patients shared more public clonotypes among themselves (around 3,000) than newly diagnosed patients did (nearly 1,000). The authors noted that the small sample size was a limitation that may lower accuracy. Only peripheral blood was studied, because thyroid tissue, the primary lesion, was inaccessible. Compared with newly diagnosed patients, patients with persistent Graves' disease had lower TCR Shannon entropy and fewer highly expanded clones, which suggests clonal expansion. Only the TCR beta chain was sequenced and analyzed. Preferential use of TRBV28, TRBJ1-2 and TRBJ2-5 was observed in persistent disease, whereas TRBV20-1 and TRBJ2-1 were favored in newly diagnosed disease.

CDR1 is given as LNHDA and CDR2 as SQIVND, both from the germline V gene (reference sequence). There are 15 amino acids in the CDR3, from cysteine to phenylalanine inclusive. The read is trimmed to its CDR3 DNA, 45 bases read in frame from base 1. Relative to germline, V is missing 7 bases and J is missing 6 bases, with 10 bases of the junction outside any gene match. Libraries were prepared through multiplex PCR. These reads were obtained on an Illumina HiSeq 4000. TCR beta libraries were built with iRepertoire HTBI primers and Arm-PCR amplification of CDR3 regions. PCR products were gel purified before sequencing. On the authors' methods: Across samples, roughly 60 TRBV and roughly 13 TRBJ segments were identified and used for gene usage analysis of CDR3 amino acid clonotypes. Filtered high-quality paired reads were merged into contigs using COPE and FqMerger. Contigs were aligned with BLAST to IMGT TRBV, TRBD and TRBJ reference genes, and CDR3 was defined per IMGT. Any clonotype with a frequency above 0.1% was classified as a highly expanded clone. Shannon entropy was used to measure repertoire diversity, and the Gini coefficient was used to measure V-J evenness. A clonotype found in more than one individual was treated as public. TCRdb cleaned the public reads at Q25 with fastp, built clones with MiXCR and kept in-frame beta chains. All rows with the same CDR3 protein become a single entry with the most common DNA and genes. Clone size and V and J calls follow TCRdb, not the original study. The sample records roughly 610,000 distinct CDR3 sequences, about 16% of which are singletons. Around 12% of the sample belongs to the ten largest clones.

The label giving this sample's time point can be read as: newly diagnosed GD, antithyroid drugs for less than 3 months. RNA was extracted from PBMCs in TRIzol for both TCR sequencing and RNA sequencing. The diagnosis of Graves' disease was made according to American Thyroid Association guidelines. Patients for the study were recruited at an endocrinology department in Xi'an, China. Each patient gave approximately 10 milliliters of peripheral blood, collected in an EDTA anticoagulant tube. Ficoll Paque Plus density gradient separation was used to isolate PBMCs, and no further T cell sorting was done. An Agilent 2100 Bioanalyzer and agarose gel were used to check RNA quality, and a NanoDrop 2000 was used to measure RNA concentration. Turning to this clonotype: Its antigen remains undetermined. No much larger clone exists at a distance of one base, and base qualities are not known.

These data were likewise used in another study, on T cells in Graves' hyperthyroidism and ophthalmopathy. That second publication adds: Graves' hyperthyroidism was defined as stable when no progression to ophthalmopathy occurred over 18 months of follow-up. Hyperthyroidism patients were newly diagnosed, had a disease duration of under 2 months, and were aged 18 to 65 years. Patients with uncontrolled infections, other autoimmune diseases, pregnancy or lactation were excluded. Diagnoses were established on the basis of clinical symptoms, serum thyroxine and TRAb, thyroid ultrasound, and orbital computed tomography. The TCR CDR3 was subjected to a first round of RT-PCR using the HTBI primer set and the Qiagen OneStep RT-PCR kit. Most expanded thyroid clonotypes (frequency above 0.001) were also detected in blood, a finding suggesting that blood repertoires may reflect thyroid immune responses. A 13 V-J signature model separated ophthalmopathy from stable hyperthyroidism, with nearly 90% sensitivity and 81.08% specificity in cross-validation and 80%/75% in testing. In validation, the model predicted progression to ophthalmopathy a median of roughly 6.2 months before onset, with 65% to 71% sensitivity and about 75% specificity. TCR V-J signatures able to tell the groups apart were searched for in a discovery cohort of about a hundred patients, of whom 43 had Graves' ophthalmopathy and 55 to 60 had stable Graves' hyperthyroidism. An independent validation cohort of fewer than 20 hyperthyroidism patients and 17 patients who later progressed to ophthalmopathy tested prospective prediction of ophthalmopathy. The approximately 100 discovery patients were divided at random into training and test sets in a 7:3 ratio. In addition, the study compared T-cell repertoires in thyroid tissue and in blood from a handful of Graves' hyperthyroidism patients. Once sampling was done, hyperthyroidism patients were given methimazole at a starting dose of 30 mg daily, whereas ophthalmopathy patients were given high-dose intravenous methylprednisolone. The libraries were constructed in a second round of multiplex PCR and then size-selected and purified. Libraries were sequenced paired-end with 100 bp reads on an Illumina HiSeq2000. SOAPnuke was used to process the raw data, throwing out any read that contained adapters or uncalled bases, had a mean Phred below 15, or lacked an exact constant-primer or identifier match. High-quality paired reads were merged using COPE v1.2.5, and each unique nucleotide sequence was defined as a clonotype. MiTCR v1.1 was used to align the clonotypes against IMGT TRBV, TRBD and TRBJ reference segments. Analysis was restricted to V-J combinations with a frequency above 0.0001, which covered roughly 99% of repertoires. The TCS score was defined as F50 (clonal expansion) divided by E x V (chaos), with BLOSUM62-based TCRdist calculated between CDR3 peptides within each V-J. Welch's t-statistics and random forest reduced around 510 V-J features to roughly 13, which were used in a naive Bayes classifier (R e1071). Sample size was not statistically predetermined, and blinding of investigators to group allocation was not performed. The paper describes TCR Vbeta CDR3 sequencing of some 130 peripheral blood samples, made up of under 50 ophthalmopathy patients, around 78 hyperthyroidism patients and roughly 17 progressor patients.

The TCR was taken from a man younger than 35 with Graves disease. Donor details come from another sample of the same person, matched by shared clones. The rearranged segments are TRBV19 and TRBJ2-3; TRBD2 matches 10 bases in the middle. The sample consisted of peripheral blood mononuclear cells (PBMCs), taken at new diagnosis, from a patient treated with antithyroid drugs. CDR3 protein: CASTPGLAGVDTQYF. The nucleotides are TGTGCCAGTACCCCAGGCCTAGCGGGAGTCGATACGCAGTATTTT.